This passage covers 24 T cell receptor beta chains from one sample sequenced in a study of CD8 T cells in Susac syndrome. The RNA input was roughly 0.45 to 1 ug, and it was reverse transcribed with random hexamers. TCRdb redid the calling of the immunoSEQ multiplex PCR reads with MiXCR, one entry per CDR3 protein. The table includes approximately 220,000 distinct CDR3 sequences, 85% to 95% detected once. The material sequenced was CD4+ T cells from PBMCs. Receptors were obtained from a human donor with multiple sclerosis.

This rearrangement joins TRBV6-1 to TRBJ2-7; the D gene could be TRBD1 or TRBD2 (5 bases each). V was pared by 4 bases and J by 3 bases, with 19 bases between. The CDR3 sequence is 16 residues long. CDR1 is MNHNS and CDR2 is SASEGT in the germline V gene. CDR3 in amino acids: CASSARLLGVIYEQYF. In DNA form, the CDR3 reads TGTGCCAGCAGTGCCCGTCTCCTGGGGGTCATCTACGAGCAGTACTTC.

This clonotype showed up just once. The chain employs TRBV12-3 or TRBV12-4 and TRBJ1-5; D is uncertain. The CDR3 consists of 16 residues. V lost 4 bases and J 0 bases, leaving 13 bases between the germline ends. The CDR3 spells CASSSRQPSSNQPQHF. The CDR3 DNA reads TGTGCCAGCAGTTCCAGACAACCTAGTAGCAATCAGCCCCAGCATTTT.

V gene TRBV12-3 or TRBV12-4 combines with J gene TRBJ2-5; tentative D call: TRBD1 (6 bases). The length of the CDR3 is 17 residues. V lost 4 bases and J 5 bases, leaving 23 bases between the germline ends. Here the CDR3 DNA reads TGTGCCAGCAGTTCCACCGGGTCCGCGGCAGGGGAGGAGACCCAGTACTTC. It translates to CASSSTGSAAGEETQYF.

The V call is TRBV19, the J call TRBJ2-3; D is unresolved. Germline CDR1 and CDR2: LNHDA and SQIVND (reference sequence). This CDR3 has 13 residues. Trimming pared 7 bases from V and 1 base from J, leaving 9 bases between. The CDR3 region has the DNA TGTGCCAGTACCCACACCGGCACAGATACGCAGTATTTT. This gives the protein CASTHTGTDTQYF.

This clonotype was picked up a small number of times. The J gene is TRBJ2-5, the V gene TRBV3-1; the D gene is possibly TRBD2 (6 bases). The CDR3 length is 13 residues. Germline CDR1 LGHDT, CDR2 YNNKEL (reference sequence). V was clipped by 3 bases and J by 5 bases, with 10 bases between them. CDR3 loop: CASSQAGRETQYF. The CDR3 DNA reads TGTGCCAGCAGCCAGGCGGGGCGGGAGACCCAGTACTTC.

This chain links TRBV29-1 with TRBJ1-1; tentatively, D is TRBD1 (6 bases). Germline V gives CDR1 SQVTM, CDR2 ANQGSEA. CDR3 length: 12 amino acids. V lost 7 bases, J lost 3 bases, and 12 bases lay in between. The CDR3 DNA reads as TGCAGCGCCATCGGACAGCACACTGAAGCTTTCTTT. Encoded protein: CSAIGQHTEAFF.

The chain couples TRBV14 to TRBJ1-2, with D unresolved. CDR1 SGHDN and CDR2 FVKESK come from the germline V gene. The CDR3 contains 12 residues. Trimming cost V 4 bases and J 4 bases, with 7 bases left between them. CDR3 sequence reads: CASSPTVYGYTF. The DNA for the CDR3 is TGTGCCAGCAGCCCGACGGTCTATGGCTACACCTTC.

The chain combines TRBV30 with TRBJ2-5; TRBD1 agrees at 9 bases. From germline, CDR1 is GTSNPN and CDR2 SVGIG (reference sequence). V trimming: 5 bases; J trimming: 4 bases; junction bases outside the gene matches: 8. The CDR3 is made up of 14 amino acids. As DNA, the CDR3 is TGTGCCTGGGAAGCGGGACAGGGCCGAGAGACCCAGTACTTC. Its translation: CAWEAGQGRETQYF.

The chain is built from TRBV15 and TRBJ2-7; 11 nucleotides line up with TRBD2. This CDR3 is 17 amino acids long. V gave up 2 bases and J gave up 3 bases; unmatched junction bases: 9. Germline CDR1 LNHNV, CDR2 YYDKDF (reference sequence). The DNA for the CDR3 is TGTGCCACCAGCAGACTTTCTGGGACTAGCGGCTTCTACGAGCAGTACTTC. Its translation: CATSRLSGTSGFYEQYF.

J is TRBJ1-2 and V is TRBV12-3 or TRBV12-4; D uncertain. CDR3 length equals 12 residues. V dropped 5 bases and J dropped 0 bases, with 4 bases sitting between them. The CDR3 region has the DNA TGTGCCAGCAGTACTACTAACTATGGCTACACCTTC. It translates to CASSTTNYGYTF.

This rearrangement joins TRBV29-1 to TRBJ2-1; TRBD1 matches at 8 bases. The CDR3 runs 13 residues. Germline trimming cut 7 bases from V and 2 bases from J; bases unmatched to any gene: 4. Germline V lookup: CDR1 SQVTM, CDR2 ANQGSEA. The CDR3 nucleotides are TGCAGCGCCGGACAGGGACCCTACAATGAGCAGTTCTTC. It is translated as CSAGQGPYNEQFF.

V is TRBV19 and J is TRBJ2-3; 9 nucleotides align to TRBD1. The germline CDR1 and CDR2 sequences are LNHDA and SQIVND (reference sequence). V lost 3 bases, J lost 1 base, and 5 bases stayed unmatched. The length of the CDR3 is 16 residues. Here the CDR3 DNA reads TGTGCCAGTAGTATTCGGTGGACAGGGGGCACAGATACGCAGTATTTT. Translating gives CASSIRWTGGTDTQYF.

The genes are TRBV30 and TRBJ1-3; D call uncertain. This CDR3 is 11 amino acids long. Looked up from germline, CDR1 is GTSNPN and CDR2 is SVGIG (reference sequence). Trimming pared 4 bases from V and 9 bases from J, leaving 10 bases between. The CDR3 nucleotides read TGTGCCTGGACGGTCGGAGGCACCATATATTTT. It specifies CAWTVGGTIYF.

This chain links TRBV4-1 with TRBJ2-3; 9 positions agree with TRBD1. Germline V gene data show CDR1 as MGHRA and CDR2 as YSYEKL. The CDR3 loop spans 14 amino acids. Trimming at V came to 3 bases and at J to 3 bases, leaving 1 base not matched to a gene. This CDR3 reads CASSHGTGTDTQYF. The CDR3 region has the DNA TGCGCCAGCAGCCACGGGACAGGGACAGATACGCAGTATTTT.

As regards this clonotype: One end of the junction does not line up with germline, which may come from a read error. This sequence joins TRBV7-7 and TRBJ1-1; tentatively, D is TRBD1 (6 bases). Germline assignment: CDR1 SSHAT and CDR2 FNYEAQ (reference sequence). This CDR3 region has 13 residues. The CDR3 sequence: CASSEDRNTEAFF. The CDR3 DNA reads TGTGCTAGCAGCGAGGACAGGAACACTGAAGCTTTCTTT. Full variable domain (missing parts from reference TRBV7-7 and TRBJ1-1): GAGVSQSPRYKVTKRGQDVTLRCDPISSHATLYWYQQALGQGPEFLTYFNYEAQPDKSGLPSDRFSAERPEGSISTLTIQRTEQRDSAMYRCASSEDRNTEAFFGQGTRLTVV.

V is TRBV7-9 and J is TRBJ2-1; D is uncertain. The CDR3 is made up of 15 amino acids. Germline values: CDR1 SEHNR, CDR2 FQNEAQ (reference sequence). V was trimmed by 3 bases and J by 6 bases, leaving 15 bases between them. CDR3 nucleotides: TGTGCCAGCAGCTTTCCCGGACCTCGAGGCAATGAGCAGTTCTTC. Translated, it gives CASSFPGPRGNEQFF.

A single count supports this clonotype. The CDR3 end shows no conserved phenylalanine or tryptophan, and so a read error is likely. The chain is built from TRBV6-6 and TRBJ1-1; D is unclear. Trimming took 2 bases from V and 1 from J, leaving 5 bases between them. Germline loops: CDR1 MNHNY, CDR2 SVGAGI (reference sequence). This CDR3 is built from 13 residues. The CDR3 reads CASSYVTNTEAFV. Written as DNA, the CDR3 is TGTGCCAGCAGTTACGTGACGAACACTGAAGCTTTCGTT.

This chain joins TRBV29-1 and TRBJ1-2; 9 nucleotides match TRBD1. This CDR3 comprises 14 residues. V lost 6 bases to trimming and J lost 3 bases; unmatched junction nucleotides: 8. The V gene's germline CDR1 is SQVTM and CDR2 ANQGSEA. CDR3 loop: CSVPEGQGYYGYTF. The CDR3 DNA reads TGCAGCGTCCCTGAAGGACAGGGGTACTATGGCTACACCTTC.

The chain links TRBV5-4 to TRBJ2-3; D might be TRBD2 (6 bases). CDR1 and CDR2 (germline): SGHNT, YYREEE (reference sequence). The CDR3 runs 15 residues. V was cut by 4 bases and J by 2 bases, with 14 bases left in between. The CDR3 DNA reads TGTGCCAGCAGCCTTGACGGGGGAGCCACAGATACGCAGTATTTT. This translates into CASSLDGGATDTQYF.

V is TRBV9 and J is TRBJ2-7; TRBD1 matches at 9 bases. Germline CDR1 SGDLS, CDR2 YYNGEE. Unmatched junction bases numbered 6, after V lost 2 bases and J lost 0 bases. The length of the CDR3 is 16 residues. Written as DNA, the CDR3 is TGTGCCAGCAGCGTCCAACAGGGGGCTGGCTCCTACGAGCAGTACTTC. Protein product: CASSVQQGAGSYEQYF.

The rearrangement uses TRBV29-1 and TRBJ2-2; possible D gene TRBD2, 6 bases. The CDR3 loop spans 16 amino acids. V shed 6 bases and J shed 10 bases, with 27 bases lying between them. Germline V CDR1 and CDR2: SQVTM, ANQGSEA. In DNA form, the CDR3 reads TGCAGCGTCCCGTCTTGGGGGATAGCGGAGGGCGAGGAGCTGTTTTTT. Its protein product is CSVPSWGIAEGEELFF.

The rearrangement uses TRBV25-1 and TRBJ2-7; weak D call: TRBD2 (6 bases). CDR3 length: 13 residues. The V gene's germline CDR1 is MGHDK and CDR2 SYGVNS. V dropped 4 bases and J dropped 6 bases, with 13 bases sitting between them. The CDR3 reads CASSVGTPGEQYF. The CDR3 nucleotides are TGTGCCAGCAGTGTCGGGACTCCTGGCGAGCAGTACTTC.

This rearrangement joins TRBV15 to TRBJ2-7; D is unresolved. The V and J ends lost 5 bases and 4 bases respectively, with 9 bases between them. The CDR3 is 12 amino acids. The V gene's germline CDR1 is LNHNV and CDR2 YYDKDF (reference sequence). CDR3 amino acids: CATSHRLYEQYF. The CDR3 DNA reads TGTGCCACCAGCCACCGCTTATACGAGCAGTACTTC.

V and J are TRBV29-1 and TRBJ2-7; maybe TRBD1 (6 bases). The CDR3 runs to 13 residues. The germline gives CDR1 SQVTM, CDR2 ANQGSEA. V gave up 6 bases and J gave up 7 bases, with 19 bases separating them. The CDR3 coding sequence is TGCAGCGTCCAACGGACGGTCAGGGGAGAGCAGTACTTC. This translates into CSVQRTVRGEQYF.